The clone carrying this T cell receptor beta chain was counted ten times or more. The antigen is unknown. Coverage ceases 3 residues before the CDR3 finishes, and the germline J gene fills in the end. This entry belongs to a study of T cell clonality in common variable immunodeficiency. Study outcomes and limitations: TCRbeta clonality was increased in CVID versus healthy controls.

The method was immunoSEQ multiplex PCR; TCRdb's version includes in-frame clones alone and lacks a portion of them. The specimen has 50,000 to 70,000 clones, none found just once. CDR1 is MNHNS and CDR2 is SASEGT in the germline V gene. This CDR3 region has 14 residues. Both groups were predominantly of Caucasian heritage. This receptor was obtained from a person aged 18 to 70 in good health. Sample: peripheral blood mononuclear cells. The J gene is TRBJ1-1, the V gene TRBV6-1; 8 bases match TRBD1. CDR3 sequence reads: CASSEAATGGKAFF. The CDR3 DNA, read in part, is TGTGCCAGCAGTGAAGCGGCAACAGGGGGAAAA.